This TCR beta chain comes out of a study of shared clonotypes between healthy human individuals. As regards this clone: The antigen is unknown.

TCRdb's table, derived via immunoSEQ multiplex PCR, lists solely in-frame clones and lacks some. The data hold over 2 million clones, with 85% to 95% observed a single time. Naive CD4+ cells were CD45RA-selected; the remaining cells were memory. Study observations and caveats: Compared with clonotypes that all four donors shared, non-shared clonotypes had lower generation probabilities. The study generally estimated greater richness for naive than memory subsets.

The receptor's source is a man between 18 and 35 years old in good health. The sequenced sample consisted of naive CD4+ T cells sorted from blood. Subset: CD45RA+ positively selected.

CDR3 protein: CASSYLQGADTQYF. The CDR3 DNA sequence: TGTGCCAGCAGTTACCTTCAGGGGGCAGATACGCAGTATTTT. This chain links TRBV6-6 with TRBJ2-3; 7 bases are a match to TRBD1. Germline values: CDR1 MNHNY, CDR2 SVGAGI (reference sequence). This CDR3 region has 14 residues. V shed 2 bases and J 4 bases; nucleotides not matched to a gene: 3.